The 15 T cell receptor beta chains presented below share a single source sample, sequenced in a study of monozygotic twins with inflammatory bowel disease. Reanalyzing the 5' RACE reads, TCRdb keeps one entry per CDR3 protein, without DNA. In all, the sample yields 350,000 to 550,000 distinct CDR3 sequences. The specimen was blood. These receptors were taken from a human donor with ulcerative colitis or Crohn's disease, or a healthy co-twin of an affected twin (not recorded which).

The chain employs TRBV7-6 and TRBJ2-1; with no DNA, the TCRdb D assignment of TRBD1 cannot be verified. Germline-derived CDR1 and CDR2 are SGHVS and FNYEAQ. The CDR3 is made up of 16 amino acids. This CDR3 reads CASSADRATSYNEQFF.

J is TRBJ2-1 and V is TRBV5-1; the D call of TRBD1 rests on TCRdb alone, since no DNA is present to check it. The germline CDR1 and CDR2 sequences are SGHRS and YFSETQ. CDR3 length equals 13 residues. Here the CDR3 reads CASRTGGPNEQFF.

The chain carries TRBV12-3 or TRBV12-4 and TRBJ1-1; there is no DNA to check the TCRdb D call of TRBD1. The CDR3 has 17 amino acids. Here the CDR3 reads CASRLDRAIVTNTEAFF.

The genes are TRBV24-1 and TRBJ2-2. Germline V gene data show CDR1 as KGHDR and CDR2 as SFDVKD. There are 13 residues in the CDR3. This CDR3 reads CATSRGNTGELFF.

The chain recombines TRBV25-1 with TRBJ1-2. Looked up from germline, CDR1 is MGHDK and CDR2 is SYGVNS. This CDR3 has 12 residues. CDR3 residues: CASSVYSYGYTF.

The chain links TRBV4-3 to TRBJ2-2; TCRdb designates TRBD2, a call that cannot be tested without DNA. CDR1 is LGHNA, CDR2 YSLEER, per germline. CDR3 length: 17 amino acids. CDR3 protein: CASSQDQSGGNTGELFF.

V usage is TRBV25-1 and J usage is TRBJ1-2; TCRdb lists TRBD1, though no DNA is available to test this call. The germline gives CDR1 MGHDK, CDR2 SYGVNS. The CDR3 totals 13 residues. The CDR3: CASSADRGYGYTF.

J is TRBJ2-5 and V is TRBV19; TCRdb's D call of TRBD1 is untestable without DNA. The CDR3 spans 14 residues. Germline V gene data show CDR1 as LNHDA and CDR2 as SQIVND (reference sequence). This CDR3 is CASSTRHREETQYF.

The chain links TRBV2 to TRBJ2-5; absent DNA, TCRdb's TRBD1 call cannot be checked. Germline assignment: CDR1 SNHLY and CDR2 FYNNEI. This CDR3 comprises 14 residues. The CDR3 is CASSRQAPQETQYF.

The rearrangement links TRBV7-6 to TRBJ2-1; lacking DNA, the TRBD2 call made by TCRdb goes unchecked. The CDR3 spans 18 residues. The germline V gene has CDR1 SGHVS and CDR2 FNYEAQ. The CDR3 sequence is CASSLVGSSGGRNNEQFF.

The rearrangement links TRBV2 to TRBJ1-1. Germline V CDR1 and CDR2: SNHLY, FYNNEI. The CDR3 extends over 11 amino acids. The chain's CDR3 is CASSVHEEAFF.

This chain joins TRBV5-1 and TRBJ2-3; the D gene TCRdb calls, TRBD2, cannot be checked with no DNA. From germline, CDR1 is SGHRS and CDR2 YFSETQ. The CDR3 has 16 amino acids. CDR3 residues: CASSPNSGSGTDTQYF.

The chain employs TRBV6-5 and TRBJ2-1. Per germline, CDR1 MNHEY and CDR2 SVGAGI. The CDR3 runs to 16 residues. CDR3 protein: CASSYSGSLSYNEQFF.

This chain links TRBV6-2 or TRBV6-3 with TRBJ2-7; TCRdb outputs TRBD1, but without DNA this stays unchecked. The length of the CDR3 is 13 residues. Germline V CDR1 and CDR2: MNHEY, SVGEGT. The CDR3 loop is CASSYLQGYEQYF.

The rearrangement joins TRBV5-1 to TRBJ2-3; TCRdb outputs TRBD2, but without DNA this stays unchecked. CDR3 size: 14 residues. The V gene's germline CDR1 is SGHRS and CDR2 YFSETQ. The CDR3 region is CASNPGLSTDTQYF. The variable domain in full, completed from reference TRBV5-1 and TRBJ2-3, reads KAGVTQTPRYLIKTRGQQVTLSCSPISGHRSVSWYQQTPGQGLQFLFEYFSETQRNKGNFPGRFSGRQFSNSRSEMNVSTLELGDSALYLCASNPGLSTDTQYFGPGTRLTVL.